A single T cell receptor beta chain is shown here with its context. Its cognate antigen is unknown. This record belongs to a study of T cell responses to AZD1222 COVID-19 vaccine. Study-wide results and caveats: Epitopes outside B.1.351 and B.1.1.7 mutated regions reportedly drew nearly half of spike TCRs.

The germline CDR1 and CDR2 sequences are SGDLS and YYNGEE. The germline V and J ends were trimmed by 0 bases and 10 bases, with 4 bases remaining between them. The CDR3 sequence is 11 residues long. Generated by immunoSEQ multiplex PCR, the TCRdb table keeps only in-frame clones and is missing some. The table records 95,000 or so clones, roughly 90% of them present only once. The sequencing here drew on peripheral blood, taken on day 0 of AZD1222 vaccination. This TCR was recovered from an adult in good health. This chain uses TRBV9 with TRBJ2-2; D is ambiguous. CDR3 residues: CASSVGEELFF. CDR3 DNA: TGTGCCAGCAGCGTAGGGGAGGAGCTGTTTTTT.